The following is a TCR beta chain sequence with its context. The CDR3 loop spans 12 amino acids. V lost 3 bases and J 5 bases, leaving 6 bases between the germline ends. The V gene's germline CDR1 is SGHRS and CDR2 YFSETQ. Clones were sequenced by immunoSEQ multiplex PCR, and TCRdb holds only the in-frame ones, with some missing. The table has 250,000 or so clones, 92% seen once. The source of the sample is a study of blood T cell repertoires in COVID-19. For the study at large: Samples of COVID-19 (acute and convalescent) were obtained from the United States, Italy and Spain.

The chain couples TRBV5-1 to TRBJ2-1, with no clear D. The sample taken for sequencing was peripheral blood. The clonotype was recovered from a man between 25 and 39 years old with COVID-19, enrolled during active disease. DNA for the CDR3: TGCGCCAGCAGCTCGGGTCACAATGAGCAGTTCTTC. Encoded protein: CASSSGHNEQFF.